These 3 T cell receptor beta chains were all obtained from the same sample, sequenced in a study of blood T cell repertoires in COVID-19. Here immunoSEQ multiplex PCR was the method, and the copy in TCRdb shows in-frame clones only, minus some. The table has about 220,000 clones, 70% to 85% seen once. The specimen was PBMCs or T cells enriched from blood (not recorded which). The receptors were sampled from an older woman who had recovered from COVID-19.

This sequence joins TRBV6-5 and TRBJ1-2, with a possible D match to TRBD1 (6 bases). Trimming took off 2 bases at V and 7 bases at J, with 14 bases between the two ends. Germline values: CDR1 MNHEY, CDR2 SVGAGI. The CDR3 runs to 14 residues. CDR3 bases: TGTGCCAGCAGTTACGGTGCAGGGGCGATTGGCTACACCTTC. Translated: CASSYGAGAIGYTF.

The chain carries TRBV19 and TRBJ1-5, with D maybe TRBD1 (5 bases). Germline V CDR1 and CDR2: LNHDA, SQIVND (reference sequence). The V and J ends lost 4 bases and 3 bases respectively, with 13 bases between them. The CDR3 has 15 residues. The CDR3 here is CASSTIDSHNQPQHF. Written as DNA, the CDR3 is TGTGCCAGTAGTACTATTGACAGCCACAATCAGCCCCAGCATTTT.

The chain has TRBV10-3 and TRBJ1-1, with 10 nucleotides matching TRBD1. Per the germline V gene, CDR1 is ENHRY and CDR2 is SYGVKD. V lost 7 bases, J lost 3 bases, and 5 bases stayed unmatched. The CDR3 covers 14 residues. In nucleotides, the CDR3 is TGTGCCATCACCCCGACAGGGGGCGACACTGAAGCTTTCTTT. Protein sequence: CAITPTGGDTEAFF.